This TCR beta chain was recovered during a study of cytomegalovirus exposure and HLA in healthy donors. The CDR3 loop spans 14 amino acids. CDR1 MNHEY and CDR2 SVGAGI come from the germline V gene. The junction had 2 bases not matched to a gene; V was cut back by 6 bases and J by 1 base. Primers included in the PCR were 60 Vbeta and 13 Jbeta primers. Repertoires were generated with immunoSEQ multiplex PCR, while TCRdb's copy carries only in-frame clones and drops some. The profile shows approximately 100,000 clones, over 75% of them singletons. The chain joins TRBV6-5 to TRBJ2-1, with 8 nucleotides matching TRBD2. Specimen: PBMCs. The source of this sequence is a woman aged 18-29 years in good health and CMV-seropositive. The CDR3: CASRIAGSYNEQFF. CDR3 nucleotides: TGTGCCAGCAGGATAGCGGGGTCCTACAATGAGCAGTTCTTC.